The next 13 T cell receptor beta chains were all read from a single sample in a study of T cell clonality in common variable immunodeficiency. Data came from immunoSEQ multiplex PCR; TCRdb stores just in-frame clones and leaves some out. Recorded here are tens of thousands of clones, none singletons. Sequences were obtained from peripheral blood mononuclear cells. Source of these receptors: a person between 18 and 69 years old in good health.

This clone was observed at least ten times. Read coverage stops 3 residues before the CDR3 terminus; the germline J gene supplies the remainder. This chain joins TRBV5-4 and TRBJ2-7, with 9 bases identical to TRBD1. J was trimmed by 5 bases and V by 3 bases; bases with no gene match: 9. The germline V gene has CDR1 SGHNT and CDR2 YYREEE (reference sequence). The CDR3 has 15 residues. The CDR3 here is CASSSNRGLGDEQYF. CDR3 bases read: TGTGCCAGCAGCTCGAACAGGGGGCTAGGCGACGAG.

This clone was counted many times. The read terminates 3 residues before the CDR3 end, so the remaining end is supplied by the germline J gene. This chain uses TRBV2 with TRBJ2-5, with 10 bases fitting TRBD2. This CDR3 is built from 15 residues. Losses at the gene ends were 3 bases for V and 2 bases for J; bases not matched to a gene: 3. CDR1 and CDR2 from the germline V gene are SNHLY and FYNNEI. This CDR3 reads CASSETSGLQETQYF. The covered CDR3 bases are TGTGCCAGCAGTGAGACTAGCGGGCTACAAGAGACC.

There are many counts of this clone. The read halts 3 residues ahead of the CDR3 end, with the missing end drawn from the germline J gene. This chain uses TRBV20-1 with TRBJ2-7; weak D call: TRBD1 (6 bases). The germline V gene encodes CDR1 DFQATT and CDR2 SNEGSKA (reference sequence). The length of the CDR3 is 13 residues. V was trimmed by 1 base and J by 2 bases, leaving 9 bases between them. This CDR3 reads CSARGTVTYEQYF. CDR3 DNA, as far as it was read: TGCAGTGCTAGAGGGACAGTAACCTACGAG.

This clone was detected a few times. The CDR3 is cut off 3 residues early in the read; its end comes from the germline J gene. The chain employs TRBV6-4 and TRBJ2-3; no clear D. CDR1 MRHNA and CDR2 SNTAGT come from the germline V gene. The CDR3 is made up of 14 amino acids. V lost 4 bases, J lost 6 bases, and 14 bases lay in between. This chain's CDR3 is CASSASSLRDTQYF. The CDR3 DNA, read in part, is TGTGCCAGCAGTGCGTCTAGTCTTAGGGATACG.

This clone was counted between two and nine times. The CDR3 end lies 3 residues beyond the end of the read and is filled in from the germline J gene. This chain links TRBV11-1 with TRBJ1-1, with 7 bases lining up with TRBD1. The CDR3 covers 15 residues. Trimming took 6 bases from V and 4 from J; bases not matched to a gene: 11. Per germline, CDR1 SGHAT and CDR2 FQDESV (reference sequence). CDR3 loop: CASSSERGLGTEAFF. The DNA read from the CDR3 is TGTGCCAGCAGTTCCGAGAGGGGGCTGGGCACTGAA.

This clone was counted only a few times. The CDR3 end is not reached by the read, which stops 3 residues before it; the germline J gene fills it in. The J gene is TRBJ2-7, the V gene TRBV5-1; the match to TRBD2 covers 7 bases. Per germline, CDR1 SGHRS and CDR2 YFSETQ. There are 19 residues in the CDR3. V shed 3 bases, J shed 6 bases, and the junction held 24 bases outside the gene matches. The CDR3 reads CASSYTPPGLLWEPTEQYF. The DNA read from the CDR3 is TGCGCCAGCAGCTACACCCCTCCGGGACTATTGTGGGAGCCGACCGAG.

At least ten counts were recorded for this clone. The read stops 3 residues short of the end of the CDR3; the missing end is completed from the germline J gene. The gene calls are TRBV7-9 and TRBJ2-7; 7 positions agree with TRBD1. The CDR3 has 15 amino acids. The germline gives CDR1 SEHNR, CDR2 FQNEAQ (reference sequence). Unmatched junction bases numbered 6, after V lost 4 bases and J lost 0 bases. Incomplete CDR3 DNA: TGTGCCAGCAGCTCTTGGGACAGTGCCTCCTACGAG. This translates into CASSSWDSASYE. In full, the CDR3 is CASSSWDSASYEQYF.

In its sample, this clone was seen many times. The read stops 3 residues short of the end of the CDR3; the missing end is completed from the germline J gene. V gene TRBV20-1 combines with J gene TRBJ2-2; 10 bases are a match to TRBD2. Germline CDR1 and CDR2: DFQATT and SNEGSKA (reference sequence). The CDR3 has 18 amino acids. J gave up 0 bases and V 5 bases, and 12 bases lay outside the gene matches. Incomplete CDR3 DNA: TGCAGTGCTCCTAAACCGGGACTAGCGACCACGAACACCGGGGAG. Protein sequence: CSAPKPGLATTNTGE. The complete CDR3 reads CSAPKPGLATTNTGELFF.

This clone was detected only a few times. With the read ending 3 residues before the CDR3 end, the germline J gene is used to fill in that end. The chain joins TRBV2 to TRBJ2-3, with D maybe TRBD1 (6 bases). Germline CDR1 is SNHLY and CDR2 is FYNNEI. This CDR3 has 15 amino acids. V dropped 2 bases and J dropped 0 bases, with 9 bases sitting between them. The sequenced CDR3 bases are TGTGCCAGCAGTGAAAGGACAGCTAGCACAGATACG. Protein: CASSERTASTDT. The whole CDR3 region reads CASSERTASTDTQYF.

This clone has ten or more counts. The CDR3 end falls 3 residues outside the read, so it is completed with the germline J gene. The J gene is TRBJ2-3, the V gene TRBV6-2 or TRBV6-3, with D tentatively TRBD1 (6 bases). The CDR3 covers 16 residues. V lost 6 bases to trimming and J lost 6 bases, with 22 bases between them. Looked up from germline, CDR1 is MNHEY and CDR2 is SVGEGT. Incomplete CDR3 DNA: TGTGCCAGCAGGAGTCCTTTAGGGGGTCTCATGGATACG. This encodes CASRSPLGGLMDT. The whole CDR3 reads CASRSPLGGLMDTQYF.

This clone occurred many times. The read finishes 3 residues shy of the CDR3 end, and the germline J gene is used to complete it. The chain combines TRBV7-6 with TRBJ2-3; 12 bases line up with TRBD2. Trimming removed 4 bases from V and 0 bases from J; junction bases left unmatched: 8. Germline V gene lookup returns CDR1 SGHVS and CDR2 FNYEAQ. This CDR3 region has 18 residues. Incomplete CDR3 DNA: TGTGCCAGCAGCTCCGGTACCGGGACTAGCGGGAGCACAGATACG. This encodes CASSSGTGTSGSTDT. The full CDR3 protein is CASSSGTGTSGSTDTQYF.

This clone was picked up many times. The CDR3 end is not reached by the read, which stops 3 residues before it; the germline J gene fills it in. This rearrangement joins TRBV29-1 to TRBJ1-2; D call uncertain. CDR3 length: 12 amino acids. CDR1 is SQVTM, CDR2 ANQGSEA, per germline. CDR3 bases read: TGCAGCGTCAGTGATTCCCTCGGGGGC. This encodes CSVSDSLGG. The complete CDR3 reads CSVSDSLGGYTF.

This clone has ten or more counts. The CDR3 end falls 3 residues outside the read, so it is completed with the germline J gene. The chain is built from TRBV19 and TRBJ1-1, with no clear D. The CDR3 has 16 amino acids. Trimming pared 4 bases from V and 4 bases from J, leaving 19 bases between. Germline V gene data show CDR1 as LNHDA and CDR2 as SQIVND (reference sequence). CDR3 DNA, as far as it was read: TGTGCCAGTAGTAACCGCATGTCCCTCGGTGCCACTGAA. Residues: CASSNRMSLGATE. The whole CDR3 protein reads CASSNRMSLGATEAFF.